The 9 T cell receptor beta chains reported below all come from one sample, sequenced in a study of cytomegalovirus exposure and HLA in healthy donors. PCR primers comprised 60 Vbeta and 13 Jbeta primers. Assay: immunoSEQ multiplex PCR; the TCRdb copy retains only in-frame clones and omits some. The sample yields about 130,000 clones, approximately 61% seen once. Sequencing was done on a sample of PBMCs. The receptors were sampled from a human donor in good health.

The genes are TRBV19 and TRBJ1-2, with a possible D match to TRBD1 (6 bases). CDR1 is LNHDA and CDR2 is SQIVND in the germline V gene (reference sequence). With 6 bases removed from V and 8 bases from J, the gap between germline ends came to 22 bases. This CDR3 spans 15 amino acids. The CDR3 protein is CASSQGSYYSGGYTF. The CDR3 nucleotides read TGTGCCAGTAGCCAGGGGAGCTACTATTCGGGAGGCTACACCTTC. The full variable domain, its missing parts supplied by reference TRBV19 and TRBJ1-2, is DGGITQSPKYLFRKEGQNVTLSCEQNLNHDAMYWYRQDPGQGLRLIYYSQIVNDFQKGDIAEGYSVSREKKESFPLTVTSAQKNPTAFYLCASSQGSYYSGGYTFGSGTRLTVV.

This chain connects TRBV7-2 to TRBJ2-1; 8 nucleotides line up with TRBD2. Per germline, CDR1 SGHTA and CDR2 FQGNSA. The trim removed 6 bases at V and 3 bases at J, leaving 7 bases unmatched. The CDR3 extends over 15 amino acids. The CDR3 region is CASSPPGTSYNEQFF. The CDR3 nucleotides read TGTGCCAGCAGTCCTCCCGGGACTAGCTACAATGAGCAGTTCTTC.

V gene TRBV28 combines with J gene TRBJ2-3; TRBD2 might be the D (5 bases). This CDR3 is 14 amino acids long. The germline gives CDR1 MDHEN, CDR2 SYDVKM. V lost 6 bases and J lost 4, with 14 bases in between. As DNA, the CDR3 is TGTGCCAGCAGCCGACTCGGACTCTCAGATACGCAGTATTTT. Translated: CASSRLGLSDTQYF.

Concerning this clone: At one end, the junction sequence differs from germline, possibly due to a read error. The V call is TRBV28, the J call TRBJ1-2; the D gene is possibly TRBD1 (5 bases). The CDR3 runs to 14 residues. Germline V gene data show CDR1 as MDHEN and CDR2 as SYDVKM. The chain's CDR3 is CANSLGLPNYGYTF. The CDR3 nucleotides read TGTGCCAACAGTTTGGGACTGCCTAACTATGGCTACACCTTC.

This clone was detected a few times. This chain joins TRBV19 and TRBJ1-3; 11 bases match TRBD1. The junction had 10 bases not matched to a gene; V was cut back by 5 bases and J by 4 bases. The CDR3 totals 17 residues. CDR1 and CDR2 (germline): LNHDA, SQIVND (reference sequence). The CDR3 region has the DNA TGTGCCAGTAGTGTCTCCGGGACAGGGGGTACGGGAAACACCATATATTTT. It encodes CASSVSGTGGTGNTIYF. Combining the CDR3 with reference TRBV19 and TRBJ1-3 gives the whole variable domain DGGITQSPKYLFRKEGQNVTLSCEQNLNHDAMYWYRQDPGQGLRLIYYSQIVNDFQKGDIAEGYSVSREKKESFPLTVTSAQKNPTAFYLCASSVSGTGGTGNTIYFGEGSWLTVV.

Only a few counts were recorded for this clone. This chain connects TRBV6-7 to TRBJ2-1; 12 bases match TRBD2. TRBV6-7 is marked as an open reading frame, function uncertain. CDR3 length: 15 residues. J gave up 6 bases and V 4 bases, and 4 bases lay outside the gene matches. The CDR3 region is CASSSLAGGANEQFF. The DNA of the CDR3 is TGTGCCAGCAGTTCTCTAGCGGGGGGGGCCAATGAGCAGTTCTTC.

This clone was detected a few times. CDR3 in amino acids: CASSVDRVRGYTF. In nucleotides, the CDR3 is TGTGCCAGCAGCGTGGACAGGGTCCGCGGCTACACCTTC. The V and J genes are TRBV5-4 and TRBJ1-2, with TRBD1 matching 8 bases. The length of the CDR3 is 13 residues. Per germline, CDR1 SGHNT and CDR2 YYREEE (reference sequence). The V segment lost 4 bases and the J segment 8 bases; nucleotides outside the gene matches: 7.

This chain uses TRBV19 with TRBJ1-5, with 10 bases aligning to TRBD1. V lost 3 bases and J lost 0; bases outside the gene matches: 11. The germline gives CDR1 LNHDA, CDR2 SQIVND (reference sequence). The CDR3 has 19 residues. In nucleotides, the CDR3 is TGTGCCAGTAGTATCCTCGGGACAGGGGTTTCGGGTAGCAATCAGCCCCAGCATTTT. Translation: CASSILGTGVSGSNQPQHF.

The chain recombines TRBV11-2 with TRBJ2-1; TRBD1 might be the D (6 bases). The CDR3 spans 16 residues. CDR1 is SGHAT, CDR2 FQNNGV, per germline. Trimming stripped 5 bases from V and 6 bases from J, with 20 bases between. As DNA, the CDR3 is TGTGCCAGCAGCCAGGGACACCGCTTACCCCCCAATGAGCAGTTCTTC. It specifies CASSQGHRLPPNEQFF.